This entry describes one T cell receptor (beta chain). The table came from immunoSEQ multiplex PCR; TCRdb's copy has only in-frame clones and leaves some out. The sample holds about 140,000 clones, about 86% seen once. The sample is drawn from a study of blood T cell repertoires in COVID-19. Study overall: Samples of COVID-19 (acute and convalescent) were obtained from the United States, Italy and Spain.

The CDR3 consists of 17 residues. With 4 bases removed from V and 7 bases from J, the gap between germline ends came to 25 bases. Germline V CDR1 and CDR2: MGHRA, YSYEKL. The sample comprised peripheral blood. The TCR originated in a woman in her fifties or sixties with acute or convalescent COVID-19. The chain uses TRBV4-1 and TRBJ1-2, with D perhaps TRBD1 (6 bases). Written as DNA, the CDR3 is TGCGCCAGCAGCCGGGACGCTCTAAGTGGGGGCGCATCTGGCTACACCTTC. It is translated as CASSRDALSGGASGYTF.